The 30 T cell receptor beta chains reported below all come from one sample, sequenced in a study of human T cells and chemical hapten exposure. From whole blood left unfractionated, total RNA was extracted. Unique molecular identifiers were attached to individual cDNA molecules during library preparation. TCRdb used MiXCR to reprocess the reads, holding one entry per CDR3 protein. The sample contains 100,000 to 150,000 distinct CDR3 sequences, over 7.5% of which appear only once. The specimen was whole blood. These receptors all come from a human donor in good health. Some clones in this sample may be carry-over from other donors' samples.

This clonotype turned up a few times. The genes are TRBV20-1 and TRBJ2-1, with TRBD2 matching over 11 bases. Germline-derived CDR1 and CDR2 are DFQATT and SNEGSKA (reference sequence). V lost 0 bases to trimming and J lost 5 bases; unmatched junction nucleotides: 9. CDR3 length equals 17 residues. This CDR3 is CSARDRLGTSGNNEQFF. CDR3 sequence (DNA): TGCAGTGCTAGAGATAGACTAGGGACTAGCGGAAACAATGAGCAGTTCTTC.

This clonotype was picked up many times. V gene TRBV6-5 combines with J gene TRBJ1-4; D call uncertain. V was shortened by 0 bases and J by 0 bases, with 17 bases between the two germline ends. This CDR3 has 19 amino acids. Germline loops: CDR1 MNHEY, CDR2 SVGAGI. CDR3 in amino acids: CASSYSMAGGRATNEKLFF. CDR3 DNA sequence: TGTGCCAGCAGTTACTCGATGGCAGGAGGCCGCGCAACTAATGAAAAACTGTTTTTT.

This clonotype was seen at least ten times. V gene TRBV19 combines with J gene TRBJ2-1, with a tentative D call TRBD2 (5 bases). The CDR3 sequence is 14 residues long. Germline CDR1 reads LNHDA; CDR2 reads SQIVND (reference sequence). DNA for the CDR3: TGTGCAAGTGGTATGAGGGCCCATCGAGATGAGCAGTTCTTC. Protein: CASGMRAHRDEQFF. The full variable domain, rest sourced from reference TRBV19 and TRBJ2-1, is DGGITQSPKYLFRKEGQNVTLSCEQNLNHDAMYWYRQDPGQGLRLIYYSQIVNDFQKGDIAEGYSVSREKKESFPLTVTSAQKNPTAFYLCASGMRAHRDEQFFGPGTRLTVL.

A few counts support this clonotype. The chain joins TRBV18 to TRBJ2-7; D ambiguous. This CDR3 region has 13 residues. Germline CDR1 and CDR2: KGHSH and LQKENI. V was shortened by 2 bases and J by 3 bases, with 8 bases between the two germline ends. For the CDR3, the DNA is TGTGCCAGCTCACCAACGACCCTCTACGAGCAGTACTTC. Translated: CASSPTTLYEQYF. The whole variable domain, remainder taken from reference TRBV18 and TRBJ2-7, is NAGVMQNPRHLVRRRGQEARLRCSPMKGHSHVYWYRQLPEEGLKFMVYLQKENIIDESGMPKERFSAEFPKEGPSILRIQQVVRGDSAAYFCASSPTTLYEQYFGPGTRLTVT.

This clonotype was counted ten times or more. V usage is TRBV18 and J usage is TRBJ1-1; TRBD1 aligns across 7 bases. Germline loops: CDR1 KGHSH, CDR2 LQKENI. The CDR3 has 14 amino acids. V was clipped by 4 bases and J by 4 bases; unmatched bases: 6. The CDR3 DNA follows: TGTGCCAGCTCACTAAGCCGGGACAGCACTGAAGCTTTCTTT. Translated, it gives CASSLSRDSTEAFF.

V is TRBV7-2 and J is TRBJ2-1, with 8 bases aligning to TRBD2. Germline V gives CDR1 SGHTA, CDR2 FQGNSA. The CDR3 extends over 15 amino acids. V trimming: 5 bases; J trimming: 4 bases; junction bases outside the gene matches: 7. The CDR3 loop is CASSRSGTQYNEQFF. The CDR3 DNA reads TGTGCCAGCAGCCGTAGCGGGACTCAATACAATGAGCAGTTCTTC.

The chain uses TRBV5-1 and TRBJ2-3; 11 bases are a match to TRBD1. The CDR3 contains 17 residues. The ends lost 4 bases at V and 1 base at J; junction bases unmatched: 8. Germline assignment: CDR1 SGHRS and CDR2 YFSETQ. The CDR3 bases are TGCGCCAGCAGCCCCTGGACAGGGGGCCCTGGCACAGATACGCAGTATTTT. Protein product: CASSPWTGGPGTDTQYF.

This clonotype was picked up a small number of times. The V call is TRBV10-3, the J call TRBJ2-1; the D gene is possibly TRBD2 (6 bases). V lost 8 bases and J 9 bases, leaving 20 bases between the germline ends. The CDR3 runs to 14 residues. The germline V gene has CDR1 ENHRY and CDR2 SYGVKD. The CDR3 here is CAIFSGGTGGEQFF. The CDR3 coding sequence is TGTGCCATCTTTTCCGGGGGAACTGGGGGTGAGCAGTTCTTC.

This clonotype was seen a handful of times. The CDR3 region is CSVRRVLNTEAFF. The CDR3 region has the DNA TGCAGCGTGCGCAGGGTCCTGAACACTGAAGCTTTCTTT. The genes are TRBV29-1 and TRBJ1-1, with D perhaps matching TRBD1 (5 bases). The V end was cut by 6 bases, the J end by 0 bases, with 11 bases between. Germline V gene data show CDR1 as SQVTM and CDR2 as ANQGSEA. This CDR3 region has 13 residues.

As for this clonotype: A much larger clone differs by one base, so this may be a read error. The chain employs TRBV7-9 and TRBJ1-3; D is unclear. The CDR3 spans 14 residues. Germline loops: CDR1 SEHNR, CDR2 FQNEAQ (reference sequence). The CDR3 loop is CAGSFQAAGNTIYF. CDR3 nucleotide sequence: TGTGCCGGCAGCTTTCAGGCGGCTGGAAACACCATATATTTT.

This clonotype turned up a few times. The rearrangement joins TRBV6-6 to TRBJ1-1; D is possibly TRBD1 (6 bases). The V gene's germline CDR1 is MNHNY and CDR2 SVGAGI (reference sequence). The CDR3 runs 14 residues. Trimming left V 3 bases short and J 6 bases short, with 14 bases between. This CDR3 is CASSYGGRRAEAFF. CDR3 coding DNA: TGTGCCAGCAGTTATGGGGGGCGGCGGGCTGAAGCTTTCTTT.

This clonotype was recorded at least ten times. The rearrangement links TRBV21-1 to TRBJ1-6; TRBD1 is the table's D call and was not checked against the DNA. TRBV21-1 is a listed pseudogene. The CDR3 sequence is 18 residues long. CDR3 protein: CASSLDSSMSSYNSPLHF. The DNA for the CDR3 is TGTGCCAGCAGCCTGGACAGCTCTATGAGCTCCTATAATTCACCCCTCCACTTT.

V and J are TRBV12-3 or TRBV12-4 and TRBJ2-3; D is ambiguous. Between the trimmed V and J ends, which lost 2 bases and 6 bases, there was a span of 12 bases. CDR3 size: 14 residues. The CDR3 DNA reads TGTGCCAGCAGTTTATGGGTAACTCTTGATACGCAGTATTTT. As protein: CASSLWVTLDTQYF.

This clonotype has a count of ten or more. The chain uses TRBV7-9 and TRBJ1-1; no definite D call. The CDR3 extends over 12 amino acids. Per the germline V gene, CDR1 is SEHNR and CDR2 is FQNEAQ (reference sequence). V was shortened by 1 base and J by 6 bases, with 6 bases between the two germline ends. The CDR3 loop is CASSLESAEAFF. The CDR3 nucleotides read TGTGCCAGCAGCTTAGAATCAGCTGAAGCTTTCTTT.

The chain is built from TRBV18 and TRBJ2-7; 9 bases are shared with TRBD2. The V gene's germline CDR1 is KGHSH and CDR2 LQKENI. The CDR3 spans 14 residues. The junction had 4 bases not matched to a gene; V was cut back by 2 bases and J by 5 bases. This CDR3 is CASSPGLATHEQYF. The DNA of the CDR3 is TGTGCCAGCTCACCAGGACTAGCGACCCACGAGCAGTACTTC.

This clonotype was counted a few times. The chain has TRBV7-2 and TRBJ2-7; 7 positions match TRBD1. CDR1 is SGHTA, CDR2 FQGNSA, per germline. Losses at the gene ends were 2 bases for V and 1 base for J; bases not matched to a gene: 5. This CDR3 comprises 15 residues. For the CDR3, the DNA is TGTGCCAGCAGCTTAAACAGGGGAATTTCCTACGAGCAGTACTTC. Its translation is CASSLNRGISYEQYF.

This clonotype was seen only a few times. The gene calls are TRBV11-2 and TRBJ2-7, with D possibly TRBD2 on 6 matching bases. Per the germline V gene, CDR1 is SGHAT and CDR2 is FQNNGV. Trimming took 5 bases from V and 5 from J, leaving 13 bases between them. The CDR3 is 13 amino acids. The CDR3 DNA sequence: TGTGCCAGCAGCAACCGGGACTTCCACGAGCAGTACTTC. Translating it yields CASSNRDFHEQYF. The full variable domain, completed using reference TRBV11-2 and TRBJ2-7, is EAGVAQSPRYKIIEKRQSVAFWCNPISGHATLYWYQQILGQGPKLLIQFQNNGVVDDSQLPKDRFSAERLKGVDSTLKIQPAKLEDSAVYLCASSNRDFHEQYFGPGTRLTVT.

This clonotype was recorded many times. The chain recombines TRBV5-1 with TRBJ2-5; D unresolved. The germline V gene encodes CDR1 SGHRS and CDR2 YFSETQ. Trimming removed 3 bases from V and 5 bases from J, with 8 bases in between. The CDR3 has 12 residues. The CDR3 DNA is TGCGCCAGCAGCTACTTCTTGGAGACCCAGTACTTC. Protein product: CASSYFLETQYF.

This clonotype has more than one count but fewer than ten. The CDR3 sequence: CASSFDRGPYEQYF. The CDR3 nucleotides are TGTGCCAGCAGCTTCGACAGGGGCCCCTACGAGCAGTACTTC. V usage is TRBV7-3 and J usage is TRBJ2-7, with 8 bases that match TRBD1. This CDR3 comprises 14 residues. V dropped 3 bases and J dropped 2; count of bases not matched to a gene: 3. In germline, CDR1 is SGHTA, CDR2 FQGTGA.

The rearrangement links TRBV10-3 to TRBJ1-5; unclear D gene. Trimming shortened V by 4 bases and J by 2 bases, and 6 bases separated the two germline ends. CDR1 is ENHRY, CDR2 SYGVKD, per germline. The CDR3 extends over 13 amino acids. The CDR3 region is CAISVDGNQPQHF. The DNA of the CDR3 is TGTGCCATCAGTGTTGACGGCAATCAGCCCCAGCATTTT.

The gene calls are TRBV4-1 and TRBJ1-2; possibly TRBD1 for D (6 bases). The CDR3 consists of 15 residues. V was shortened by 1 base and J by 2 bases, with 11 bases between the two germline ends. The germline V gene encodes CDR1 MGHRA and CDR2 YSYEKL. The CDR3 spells CASSQVDSNNYGYTF. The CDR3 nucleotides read TGCGCCAGCAGCCAAGTGGACAGCAACAACTATGGCTACACCTTC.

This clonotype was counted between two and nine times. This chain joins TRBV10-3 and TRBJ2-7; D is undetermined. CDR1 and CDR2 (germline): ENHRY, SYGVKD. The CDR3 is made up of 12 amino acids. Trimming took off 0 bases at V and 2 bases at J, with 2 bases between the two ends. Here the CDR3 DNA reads TGTGCCATCAGTGAGTCCGCCTACGAGCAGTACTTC. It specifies CAISESAYEQYF.

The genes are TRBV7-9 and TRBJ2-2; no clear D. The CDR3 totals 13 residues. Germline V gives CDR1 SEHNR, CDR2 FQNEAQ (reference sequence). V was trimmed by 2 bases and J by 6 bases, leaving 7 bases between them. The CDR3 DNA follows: TGTGCCAGCAGCTTAAGAGAACCCGGGGAGCTGTTTTTT. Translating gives CASSLREPGELFF.

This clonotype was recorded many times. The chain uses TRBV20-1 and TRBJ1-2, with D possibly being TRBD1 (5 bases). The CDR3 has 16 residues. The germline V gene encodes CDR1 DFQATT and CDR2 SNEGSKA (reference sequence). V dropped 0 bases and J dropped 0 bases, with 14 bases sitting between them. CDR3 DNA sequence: TGCAGTGCTAGAGATACCCCCCAGGGAGCTAACTATGGCTACACCTTC. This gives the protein CSARDTPQGANYGYTF.

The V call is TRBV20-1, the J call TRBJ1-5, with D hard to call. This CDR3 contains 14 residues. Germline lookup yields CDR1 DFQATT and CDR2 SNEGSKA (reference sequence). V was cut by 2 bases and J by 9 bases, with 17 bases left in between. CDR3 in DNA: TGCAGTGCTAGAATTAAAGGTGTCCGTGGGCCCCAGCATTTT. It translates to CSARIKGVRGPQHF.

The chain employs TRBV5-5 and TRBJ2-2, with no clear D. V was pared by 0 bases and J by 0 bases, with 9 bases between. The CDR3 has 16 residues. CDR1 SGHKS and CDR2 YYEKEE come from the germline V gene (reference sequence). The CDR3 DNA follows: TGTGCCAGCAGCTTGGCCGTCCGGCCGAACACCGGGGAGCTGTTTTTT. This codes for CASSLAVRPNTGELFF.

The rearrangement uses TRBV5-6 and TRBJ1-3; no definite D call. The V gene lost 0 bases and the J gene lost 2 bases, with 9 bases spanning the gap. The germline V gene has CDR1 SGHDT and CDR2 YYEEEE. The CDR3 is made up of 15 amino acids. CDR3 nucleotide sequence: TGTGCCAGCAGCTTGGATGTGGGTCCTGGAAACACCATATATTTT. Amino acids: CASSLDVGPGNTIYF.

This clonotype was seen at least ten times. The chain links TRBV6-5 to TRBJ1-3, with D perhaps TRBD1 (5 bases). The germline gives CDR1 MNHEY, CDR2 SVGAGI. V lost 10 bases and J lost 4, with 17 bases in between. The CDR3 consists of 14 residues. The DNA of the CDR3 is TGTGCCATCTTTACGGGACCCCCGGGAAACACCATATATTTT. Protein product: CAIFTGPPGNTIYF.

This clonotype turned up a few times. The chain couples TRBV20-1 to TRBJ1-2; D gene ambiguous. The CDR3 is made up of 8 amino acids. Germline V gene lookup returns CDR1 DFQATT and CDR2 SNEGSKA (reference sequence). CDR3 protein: CSVNGYTF. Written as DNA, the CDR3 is TGCAGCGTAAATGGCTACACCTTC.

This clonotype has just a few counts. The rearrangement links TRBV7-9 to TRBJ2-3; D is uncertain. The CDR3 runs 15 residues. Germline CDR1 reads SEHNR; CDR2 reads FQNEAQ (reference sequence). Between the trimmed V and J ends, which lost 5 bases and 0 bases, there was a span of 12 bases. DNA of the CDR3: TGTGCCAGCAGCCCCTCCCAGGAGAGCACAGATACGCAGTATTTT. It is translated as CASSPSQESTDTQYF. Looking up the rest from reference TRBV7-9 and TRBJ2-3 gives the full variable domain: DTGVSQNPRHKITKRGQNVTFRCDPISEHNRLYWYRQTLGQGPEFLTYFQNEAQLEKSRLLSDRFSAERPKGSFSTLEIQRTEQGDSAMYLCASSPSQESTDTQYFGPGTRLTVL.